This is a list of T cell receptor beta chains from one sample in a study of identical twins. TCRdb reanalysed the 5' RACE reads using MiXCR and keeps one entry per CDR3 protein. Here the sample spans roughly 630,000 distinct CDR3 sequences, just over 7% being singletons. The data also belong to a second study, concerning yellow fever vaccine responses in identical twins.

Specimen: PBMCs. These receptors were obtained from a woman aged 18-35 years in good health. Each CDR3 is given with its conserved first and last residue. The order of the fields is V gene, clone size, CDR3 length, J gene, D gene, CDR3 DNA, CDR3 protein. A D gene is named only where the DNA matches it firmly. Size values are once, few and many counts, or a class for expanded clones, and some rows have none.

V: TRBV29-1
size: many
length: 13
J: TRBJ2-5
D: .
DNA: TGCAGCGTTGGCGGCGGCGGGGTGGAGACCCAGTACTTC
CDR3: CSVGGGGVETQYF

V: TRBV20-1
size: few
length: 13
J: TRBJ2-7
D: TRBD1
DNA: TGCAGTGCAGAGGGACAGGGCTCCTACGAGCAGTACTTC
CDR3: CSAEGQGSYEQYF

V: TRBV27
size: few
length: 13
J: TRBJ2-4
D: .
DNA: TGTGCCGTCCACTCCAACGCCAAAAACATTCAGTACTTC
CDR3: CAVHSNAKNIQYF

V: TRBV10-3
size: once
length: 15
J: TRBJ2-7
D: TRBD2
DNA: TGTGCCATCAGTGAGTCGGTAGCGGGGATTTACGAGCAGTACTTC
CDR3: CAISESVAGIYEQYF

V: TRBV7-9
size: .
length: 15
J: TRBJ2-7
D: .
DNA: TGTGCCAGCAGCTTAGGGCAGACGGATTTCTACGAGCAGTACTTC
CDR3: CASSLGQTDFYEQYF

V: TRBV28
size: .
length: 15
J: TRBJ2-3
D: .
DNA: TGTGCCAGCAGTTCTCCCCGGACTGGCCCCGAGACGCAGTATTTT
CDR3: CASSSPRTGPETQYF

V: TRBV27
size: .
length: 15
J: TRBJ2-2
D: .
DNA: TGTGCCAGCAGTTTTAAGCCGTCAGGGGCCGGGGAGCTGTTTTTT
CDR3: CASSFKPSGAGELFF

V: TRBV29-1
size: few
length: 14
J: TRBJ2-5
D: TRBD2
DNA: TGCAGCGTTGGCGGGGGGCGAGGTCAAGAGACCCAGTACTTC
CDR3: CSVGGGRGQETQYF

V: TRBV7-6
size: .
length: 15
J: TRBJ2-5
D: TRBD1
DNA: TGTGCCAGCAGCCGAGACAGGGGGCGCCAAGAGACCCAGTACTTC
CDR3: CASSRDRGRQETQYF

V: TRBV5-6
size: many
length: 13
J: TRBJ1-1
D: .
DNA: TGTGCCAGCAGCTTCCAGATGAACACTGAAGCTTTCTTT
CDR3: CASSFQMNTEAFF

V: TRBV12-3/TRBV12-4
size: .
length: 15
J: TRBJ2-7
D: .
DNA: TGTGCCAGCAGTCCGGGAGGGACAGAGTCCTACGAGCAGTACTTC
CDR3: CASSPGGTESYEQYF

V: TRBV10-3
size: .
length: 15
J: TRBJ2-1
D: TRBD2
DNA: TGTGCCATCAGTGAGTCCGGCGGGGGGAAGGGTGAGCAGTTCTTC
CDR3: CAISESGGGKGEQFF

V: TRBV29-1
size: many
length: 16
J: TRBJ2-2
D: TRBD1
DNA: TGCAGCGCGACCCGCCGGGACAGAAGGGCGACCGGGGAGCTGTTTTTT
CDR3: CSATRRDRRATGELFF

V: TRBV6-1
size: .
length: 16
J: TRBJ1-1
D: .
DNA: TGTGCCAGCAGTGAAGCGGGTTGGTCAGCGGGAACTGGGGCTTTCTTT
CDR3: CASSEAGWSAGTGAFF

V: TRBV6-4
size: .
length: 15
J: TRBJ2-3
D: .
DNA: TGTGCCAGCAGTGACGACAGAGGGAGCACAGATACGCAGTATTTT
CDR3: CASSDDRGSTDTQYF

V: TRBV12-3/TRBV12-4
size: .
length: 16
J: TRBJ2-2
D: TRBD2
DNA: TGTGCCAGCACCTGGGGGGGGGGAGGTAACACCGGGGAGCTGTTTTTT
CDR3: CASTWGGGGNTGELFF

V: TRBV20-1
size: few
length: 17
J: TRBJ2-2
D: TRBD2
DNA: TGCAGTGCTAGAGACCCCGGGACTAGCGGAAACACCGGGGAGCTGTTTTTT
CDR3: CSARDPGTSGNTGELFF

V: TRBV20-1
size: many
length: 14
J: TRBJ2-1
D: .
DNA: TGCAGTGCTAGAATGGTGATGACCTACAATGAGCAGTTCTTC
CDR3: CSARMVMTYNEQFF

V: TRBV20-1
size: .
length: 15
J: TRBJ2-3
D: TRBD2
DNA: TGCAGTGCTAGTGCGACTAGCGGGTACACAGATACGCAGTATTTT
CDR3: CSASATSGYTDTQYF

V: TRBV11-2
size: few
length: 14
J: TRBJ1-3
D: .
DNA: TGTGCCAGCAGCTTACTTTCCGCAGGAAACACCATATATTTT
CDR3: CASSLLSAGNTIYF

V: TRBV7-7
size: .
length: 16
J: TRBJ2-2
D: .
DNA: TGTGCCAGCAGCACAAACAGGGCGGGGAACACCGGGGAGCTGTTTTTT
CDR3: CASSTNRAGNTGELFF

V: TRBV5-1
size: few
length: 15
J: TRBJ1-6
D: .
DNA: TGCGCCAGCAGCGGAGCCGAGGGGAGTAATTCACCCCTCCACTTT
CDR3: CASSGAEGSNSPLHF

V: TRBV2
size: few
length: 12
J: TRBJ2-3
D: .
DNA: TGTGCCAGCAGCGTAGAACCAGATACGCAGTATTTT
CDR3: CASSVEPDTQYF

V: TRBV5-1
size: few
length: 14
J: TRBJ2-3
D: .
DNA: TGCGCCAGCAGCGTGACTAAACTCACAGATACGCAGTATTTT
CDR3: CASSVTKLTDTQYF

V: TRBV18
size: few
length: 14
J: TRBJ1-1
D: TRBD1
DNA: TGTGCCAGCTCACCCGGGACAGGGTGGTCTGAAGCTTTCTTT
CDR3: CASSPGTGWSEAFF

V: TRBV6-1
size: .
length: 16
J: TRBJ2-2
D: TRBD1
DNA: TGTGCCAGCAGTCGCCCACGGACAGGGAACACCGGGGAGCTGTTTTTT
CDR3: CASSRPRTGNTGELFF

V: TRBV10-3
size: .
length: 17
J: TRBJ2-3
D: TRBD2
DNA: TGTGTCATCAGTGAGCCACAACTAGCGGGGGGGCTGGATACGCAGTATTTT
CDR3: CVISEPQLAGGLDTQYF

V: TRBV9
size: .
length: 15
J: TRBJ2-3
D: TRBD1
DNA: TGTGCCAGCAGCGGTCGACAGGGTCCCCCAGATACGCAGTATTTT
CDR3: CASSGRQGPPDTQYF

V: TRBV20-1
size: many
length: 15
J: TRBJ1-6
D: .
DNA: TGCAGTGCCCAAAACTTGGTCGAGCCGAATTCACCCCTCCACTTT
CDR3: CSAQNLVEPNSPLHF

V: TRBV29-1
size: .
length: 11
J: TRBJ2-5
D: .
DNA: TGCAGCGTCTCGGGGGGCCCTACCCAGTACTTC
CDR3: CSVSGGPTQYF

V: TRBV15
size: many
length: 17
J: TRBJ1-2
D: .
DNA: TGTGCCACCAGCAGAGATCCGACGGCTGGAATTAACTATGGCTACACCTTC
CDR3: CATSRDPTAGINYGYTF

V: TRBV15
size: .
length: 14
J: TRBJ2-7
D: .
DNA: TGTGCCACCAGCAGAGGTGAGGGCGGCTACGAGCAGTACTTC
CDR3: CATSRGEGGYEQYF

V: TRBV6-1
size: few
length: 16
J: TRBJ2-3
D: TRBD2
DNA: TGTGCCAGCAGGCGGGGCTCGGGACTAGTCACAGATACGCAGTATTTT
CDR3: CASRRGSGLVTDTQYF

V: TRBV20-1
size: few
length: 15
J: TRBJ2-1
D: TRBD2
DNA: TGCAGTGCCTGGACTAGCGGGAGGACACACAATGAGCAGTTCTTC
CDR3: CSAWTSGRTHNEQFF

V: TRBV24-1
size: .
length: 13
J: TRBJ2-5
D: TRBD1
DNA: TGTGCCACCAGTGGGGACAGGGAAGAGACCCAGTACTTC
CDR3: CATSGDREETQYF

V: TRBV20-1
size: .
length: 12
J: TRBJ1-3
D: TRBD1
DNA: TGCAGTGCTGGGACAGGTGGAAACACCATATATTTT
CDR3: CSAGTGGNTIYF

V: TRBV3-1
size: .
length: 15
J: TRBJ2-1
D: .
DNA: TGTGCCACCAGCCCGGAGGGGGCCCGTTACAATGAGCAGTTCTTC
CDR3: CATSPEGARYNEQFF

V: TRBV5-1
size: .
length: 17
J: TRBJ2-1
D: .
DNA: TGCGCCAGCAGCTTGGCCTACAGGGGGGGCCAGGGCAATGAGCAGTTCTTC
CDR3: CASSLAYRGGQGNEQFF

V: TRBV10-3
size: .
length: 16
J: TRBJ2-7
D: TRBD2
DNA: TGTGCCATCAGTGAGTTGGGACTAGCGAAGGTCTACGAGCAGTACTTC
CDR3: CAISELGLAKVYEQYF